Listed here are 9 T cell receptor beta chains from one sample, sequenced in a study of early T cells in non-severe SARS-CoV-2 infection. TCRdb reanalysed the 5' RACE reads using MiXCR and keeps one entry per CDR3 protein. This sample yields tens of thousands of distinct CDR3 sequences, of which under 14% are seen a single time; 9.5% to 13% belongs to the top ten. The source material was whole blood. These receptors all come from an adult who was a healthcare worker with PCR-confirmed SARS-CoV-2 infection or an uninfected control (not recorded which).

The CDR3 sequence: CASSNRTGEDTEAFF. The CDR3 coding sequence is TGTGCCAGCAGCAATCGGACAGGGGAGGACACTGAAGCTTTCTTT. The chain recombines TRBV21-1 with TRBJ1-1; the table's D call TRBD1 went unverified against the DNA. TRBV21-1 corresponds to a pseudogene. CDR3 length: 15 amino acids.

In its sample, this clonotype was seen a few times. The rearrangement links TRBV3-1 to TRBJ2-1, with TRBD2 matching 9 bases. The CDR3 is 14 residues long. J gave up 7 bases and V 6 bases, and 7 bases lay outside the gene matches. Germline CDR1 LGHDT, CDR2 YNNKEL (reference sequence). In DNA form, the CDR3 reads TGTGCCAGCAGTCCAGCGGGGGGATGGAATGAGCAGTTCTTC. Amino acids: CASSPAGGWNEQFF.

This clonotype was counted ten times or more. The V and J genes are TRBV18 and TRBJ1-5; 9 nucleotides align to TRBD1. This CDR3 region has 16 residues. Germline V gene sequence: CDR1 KGHSH, CDR2 LQKENI. Trimming took 3 bases from V and 1 from J; bases not matched to a gene: 4. CDR3 in amino acids: CASSPSGTGSNQPQHF. The CDR3 DNA reads as TGTGCCAGCTCACCCTCCGGGACAGGGAGCAATCAGCCCCAGCATTTT.

A note on this clonotype: This may be a read error: a much more frequent sequence differs by one nucleotide. The chain uses TRBV12-3 or TRBV12-4 and TRBJ2-3; a possible D gene is TRBD1 (6 bases). CDR3 length: 17 residues. V shed 8 bases and J shed 4 bases, with 25 bases lying between them. This CDR3 reads CASVSTSGLGAADTQYF. In DNA form, the CDR3 reads TGTGCCAGCGTATCAACCTCGGGGCTGGGGGCAGCAGATACGCAGTATTTT.

The CDR3 region is CAWRRGGRDKNIQYF. CDR3 sequence (DNA): TGTGCCTGGAGACGAGGAGGGCGTGACAAAAACATTCAGTACTTC. The chain recombines TRBV30 with TRBJ2-4; a possible D gene is TRBD2 (6 bases). Germline values: CDR1 GTSNPN, CDR2 SVGIG (reference sequence). CDR3 size: 15 residues. With 3 bases removed from V and 3 bases from J, the gap between germline ends came to 15 bases.

Turning to this clonotype: Sequence at one end of the junction differs from germline and may be a read error. The chain carries TRBV12-3 or TRBV12-4 and TRBJ1-2; D call uncertain. CDR3 length equals 13 residues. The CDR3 coding sequence is TGTGCCAGCACCAACGGACCAGTCTATGGCTATACCTTC. Its protein is CASTNGPVYGYTF.

Concerning this clonotype itself: Given a much more abundant clone one base away, this may be a read error. As the CDR3 is not closed by the conserved phenylalanine or tryptophan, this likely results from a read error. The chain has TRBV20-1 and TRBJ1-1, with D perhaps TRBD1 (5 bases). V was pared by 0 bases and J by 4 bases, with 15 bases between. The CDR3 is 15 amino acids. Germline CDR1 and CDR2: DFQATT and SNEGSKA (reference sequence). CDR3: CSARDTSQGGTEAFS. CDR3 in DNA: TGCAGTGCTAGAGATACGTCCCAGGGAGGCACTGAAGCTTTCTCT.

This sequence joins TRBV7-8 and TRBJ2-5; 7 bases are shared with TRBD2. The V and J ends lost 3 bases and 7 bases, in that order; junction bases with no gene match: 5. The CDR3 runs to 13 residues. Germline CDR1 is SGHVS and CDR2 is FQNEAQ. CDR3 coding DNA: TGTGCCAGCAGCTTCGGCGGGGAGGGGACCCAGTACTTC. It is translated as CASSFGGEGTQYF.

This clonotype was recorded many times. J is TRBJ2-2 and V is TRBV28; a weak D match, TRBD2 (6 bases). V was shortened by 8 bases and J by 9 bases, with 16 bases between the two germline ends. The germline CDR1 and CDR2 sequences are MDHEN and SYDVKM. The CDR3 length is 13 residues. CDR3 protein: CASHSSGVRELFF. CDR3 bases: TGTGCCAGCCACTCTTCGGGGGTCCGGGAGCTGTTTTTT.